The rows below give T cell receptor beta chains drawn from one sample of a study of graft-versus-host responses after intestinal transplantation. Assay: immunoSEQ multiplex PCR; the TCRdb copy retains only in-frame clones and omits some. The table records just over 20,000 clones, about 88% of them present only once. The sample consisted of PBMCs, taken about 62 days after intestinal transplantation. Every receptor here comes from a human patient who received an intestinal transplant, so some T cells may come from the graft donor. Both conserved end residues are part of each CDR3. A D gene is named only where the DNA matches it firmly. Some rows mark clone size as missing; the rest say once, few, many or name a class of expanded clone.

V gene,clone size,J gene,D gene,CDR3 DNA,CDR3 protein
TRBV29-1,-,TRBJ1-1,TRBD1,TGCAGCGGGACAGGACTCGGCACTGAAGCTTTCTTT,CSGTGLGTEAFF
TRBV27,once,TRBJ1-1,-,TGTGCCAGCAGCTTCGGGATGAGCACTGAAGCTTTCTTT,CASSFGMSTEAFF
TRBV28,-,TRBJ2-3,-,TGTGCCAGCAGTTACAGGGCAGATACGCAGTATTTT,CASSYRADTQYF
TRBV4-1,once,TRBJ2-7,-,TGCGCCAGCAGCCAAGATGAAGGGGGAGTTTCGCCCTACGAGCAGTACTTC,CASSQDEGGVSPYEQYF
TRBV7-9,-,TRBJ1-6,TRBD1,TGTGCCAGCAGCTTAGCGGGACAGAGCCTTAATTCACCCCTCCACTTT,CASSLAGQSLNSPLHF
TRBV11-3,once,TRBJ2-7,TRBD2,TGTGCCAGCAAGTCCCCCAGCGGGGCGTCCTACGAGCAGTACTTC,CASKSPSGASYEQYF
TRBV10-3,-,TRBJ2-7,-,TGTGCCATCAGGGGTACGGACTTTTACGAGCAGTACTTC,CAIRGTDFYEQYF
TRBV29-1,-,TRBJ1-2,-,TGCAGCGTTGAGTCAGCAAACTATGGCTACACCTTC,CSVESANYGYTF
TRBV6-4,-,TRBJ1-2,-,TGTGCCAGCAGTGACGGAGGGACCTATGGCTACACCTTC,CASSDGGTYGYTF
TRBV19,-,TRBJ1-3,-,TGTGCCAGTAGTATAGATCGAAGTGGAGGGACTGGAAACACCATATATTTT,CASSIDRSGGTGNTIYF
TRBV4-1,-,TRBJ2-7,-,TGCGCCAGCAGCCAACTTATTGGGGGCAGGGACGAGCAGTACTTC,CASSQLIGGRDEQYF
TRBV12-5,-,TRBJ1-6,-,TGTGCTAGTGGTTTATCTGTGCTTTCACCCCTCCACTTT,CASGLSVLSPLHF
TRBV13,once,TRBJ2-7,-,TGTGCCAGCAGCTTATCGACGAGCTACGAGCAGTACTTC,CASSLSTSYEQYF
TRBV9,once,TRBJ1-1,-,TGTGCCAGCAGCGTCCTACAGGGTGGCAGGGGCACTGAAGCTTTCTTT,CASSVLQGGRGTEAFF
TRBV21-1,-,TRBJ1-5,-,TGTGCCAGCAGCAAAGCACAGGGGAAGAGACAGCCCCAGCATTTT,CASSKAQGKRQPQHF
TRBV4-3,-,TRBJ1-3,-,TGCGCCAGCAGCCAAGATCTGGCAGACCCTTATCGCGGAAACACCATATATTTT,CASSQDLADPYRGNTIYF
TRBV9,-,TRBJ1-1,TRBD1,TGTGCCAGCAGCGCGGGGTCAGGGGGCCGGGGTGAAGCTTTCTTT,CASSAGSGGRGEAFF
TRBV5-1,-,TRBJ2-3,TRBD2,TGCGCCAGCAGCTTCGGACTAGCGGTTAGCACAGATACGCAGTATTTT,CASSFGLAVSTDTQYF
TRBV5-1,-,TRBJ1-1,TRBD1,TGCGCCAGCAGCTTGGCCAAGGGACAGGGGATATCCGAGGGCACTGAAGCTTTCTTT,CASSLAKGQGISEGTEAFF
TRBV30,-,TRBJ1-2,-,TGTGCCTTATGGGTCTCGGGTGGCTACACCTTC,CALWVSGGYTF
TRBV11-2,-,TRBJ2-7,TRBD1,TGTGCCAGCAGCTTAGATTTGGCACGGGACAGTTTTCCCTACGAGCAGTACTTC,CASSLDLARDSFPYEQYF
TRBV4-3,-,TRBJ2-7,TRBD2,TGCGCCAGCAGCCAAGAGGAAGCGGGGGGATACTACGAGCAGTACTTC,CASSQEEAGGYYEQYF
TRBV30,-,TRBJ1-1,-,TGTGCCTGGAATATAGGGACTATTAGACACGCCAGTGGCACTGAAGCTTTCTTT,CAWNIGTIRHASGTEAFF
TRBV7-6,-,TRBJ2-1,-,TGTGCCAGCAGCTTAGCCGGGACGGGGATTTACAATGAGCAGTTCTTC,CASSLAGTGIYNEQFF
TRBV11-2,-,TRBJ2-3,-,TGTGCCAGCAGCTTAGGGGGGGCCGATACGCAGTATTTT,CASSLGGADTQYF
TRBV4-3,-,TRBJ2-1,-,TGCGCCAGCAGCCTCAGTAGCCTTGTGGCGGGGGCGTACAATGAGCAGTTCTTC,CASSLSSLVAGAYNEQFF
TRBV7-9,-,TRBJ2-7,TRBD2,TGTGCCAGCAGCCCGGGACTAGCGGGGTTTAACGAGCAGTACTTC,CASSPGLAGFNEQYF
TRBV19,once,TRBJ2-2,-,TGTGCCAGTAGTATTGGGGGGTCCGCGAACACCGGGGAGCTGTTTTTT,CASSIGGSANTGELFF
TRBV14,few,TRBJ2-7,-,TGTGCCAGCAGCCAGGGCTACGAGCAGTACTTC,CASSQGYEQYF
TRBV6-1,-,TRBJ2-7,TRBD2,TGTGCCAGCAGTGTGGAAGCGGGGGGGCCCTACGAGCAGTACTTC,CASSVEAGGPYEQYF
TRBV5-5,-,TRBJ2-7,TRBD1,TGTGCCAGCAGCTTGGAGGGGACAGGTCCACCTTACGAGCAGTACTTC,CASSLEGTGPPYEQYF
TRBV15,-,TRBJ1-2,-,TGTGCCACCAGCAGGGCGGGATGGGGCGGCTACACCTTC,CATSRAGWGGYTF
TRBV19,-,TRBJ1-4,-,TGTGCCAGTATTAAAGGGGCAGGGGAAAAACTGTTTTTT,CASIKGAGEKLFF
TRBV6-5,-,TRBJ1-1,-,TGTGCCAGCAGTTACTCGGGGATAATGAACACTGAAGCTTTCTTT,CASSYSGIMNTEAFF
TRBV12-5,-,TRBJ2-1,TRBD2,TGTGCTAGTGGTTTGGCGGTTTGGCTAGCGGGGCACAATGAGCAGTTCTTC,CASGLAVWLAGHNEQFF
TRBV23-1,once,TRBJ2-3,-,TGCGCCAGCAGTCAATCCCGGGACGGTGTCACAGATACGCAGTATTTT,CASSQSRDGVTDTQYF
TRBV6-6,-,TRBJ1-1,-,TGTGCCAGCAGTTCCGGGACATATGTGAACACTGAAGCTTTCTTT,CASSSGTYVNTEAFF
TRBV21-1,-,TRBJ2-2,-,TGTGCCGCGGCCCTTAGCGGACAAAACACCGGGGAGCTGTTTTTT,CAAALSGQNTGELFF
TRBV15,-,TRBJ1-1,-,TGTGCCACCAGCAGAGGGGGGAACACTGAAGCTTTCTTT,CATSRGGNTEAFF
TRBV7-8,-,TRBJ1-5,-,TGTGCCAGCAGCTTAATGGGGGGCGCGAGCAATCAGCCCCAGCATTTT,CASSLMGGASNQPQHF
TRBV27,-,TRBJ1-1,-,TGTGCCAGCAGTTTGGGTGGAAACACTGAAGCTTTCTTT,CASSLGGNTEAFF
TRBV18,-,TRBJ2-7,-,TGTGCCAGCTCACCTGAATCACATATTTACGAGCAGTACTTC,CASSPESHIYEQYF
TRBV6-4,-,TRBJ2-3,TRBD2,TGTGCCAGCAGTGATGCTAGCGGGGGCACAGATACGCAGTATTTT,CASSDASGGTDTQYF
TRBV21-1,-,TRBJ1-5,-,TGTGCCAGCAGTTTCAATTTTCCGGGCAATCAGCCCCAGCATTTT,CASSFNFPGNQPQHF
TRBV7-6,-,TRBJ1-3,-,TGTGCCAGCAGCGCAGTTGGGACTCCAATTTCGGGAAACACCATATATTTT,CASSAVGTPISGNTIYF
TRBV27,-,TRBJ2-3,-,TGTGCCAGCAGTTTAAGAGATACGCAGTATTTT,CASSLRDTQYF
TRBV4-3,-,TRBJ2-7,TRBD1,TGCGCCAGCAGCCAAGATTCGACAGGGGACTCCTACGAGCAGTACTTC,CASSQDSTGDSYEQYF
TRBV19,few,TRBJ2-7,TRBD2,TGTGCTCGAGAAAGCGGGGAGAGCTCCTACGAGCAGTACTTC,CARESGESSYEQYF
TRBV5-8,large,TRBJ2-7,-,TGTGCCAGCAGCCCATGGGGAGCCTACGAGCAGTACTTC,CASSPWGAYEQYF
TRBV9,-,TRBJ2-1,-,TGTGCCAGCAGCCCAGAACGTGGAGAGGCAGAATACAATGAGCAGTTCTTC,CASSPERGEAEYNEQFF